These T cell receptor beta chains were read from a single sample in a study of cytomegalovirus exposure and HLA in healthy donors. Assay used: immunoSEQ multiplex PCR; TCRdb lists only in-frame clones, some missing. The sample lists about 60,000 clones, roughly 70% occurring once. Input material: PBMCs. The source of these receptors is a woman aged 55-70 years in good health and CMV-seropositive. CDR3s leave out the opening cysteine and the closing phenylalanine or tryptophan. Each record gives: J gene, V gene, CDR3 length, D gene, clone size, CDR3 protein. A D gene is named only where the DNA matches it firmly. A row's size may be missing; if present it is once, few, many or a size class.

TRBJ1-6 TRBV7-2 16 NA few ASSLPGGWGGNNSPLH
TRBJ2-1 TRBV9 11 TRBD2 NA ASKAGGHDEQF
TRBJ1-1 TRBV5-6 9 NA NA ASAANTEAF
TRBJ2-2 TRBV5-8 14 TRBD2 NA ASSPRLAANTGELF
TRBJ2-1 TRBV5-1 12 TRBD1 NA ASSLGQGANEQF
TRBJ1-6 TRBV6-5 13 NA NA ASSRKQMYNSPLH
TRBJ2-7 TRBV6-6 11 NA NA ASRRVSINEQY
TRBJ1-1 TRBV18 14 TRBD1 NA ASSPRVGTGYTEAF
TRBJ1-2 TRBV9 10 NA NA ASSAVNYGYT
TRBJ2-3 TRBV2 12 NA NA ASRGGTSTDTQY
TRBJ2-3 TRBV12-5 12 TRBD1 NA ASGLGTGSDTQY
TRBJ1-2 TRBV27 13 TRBD1 few ASRETGGASRGYT
TRBJ1-4 TRBV5-1 13 TRBD1 NA ASSLAQGAGEKLF
TRBJ1-3 TRBV30 11 TRBD1 NA AWRTGGGNTIY
TRBJ1-2 TRBV11-3 10 NA few ASMGPICGYT